The T cell receptor (beta chain) described here comes from a study of shared clonotypes between healthy human individuals. About this clone itself: What it binds is unknown.

Findings and limits, study-wide: Some naive CD4 clonotypes, roughly 4.8%, turned up in common across a handful of donors. Clonotypes shared by all four donors outscored non-shared clonotypes in generation probability.

Across several immunoSEQ plates, the genomic DNA of each subset was split evenly. The repertoire was sequenced with immunoSEQ multiplex PCR; TCRdb's copy has only in-frame clones and lacks some. The sample has about 2,100,000 clones; about 92% are singletons. The V and J ends lost 5 bases and 2 bases respectively, with 16 bases between them. The germline V gene has CDR1 SEHNR and CDR2 FQNEAQ (reference sequence). CDR3 length equals 15 residues. The naive CD8 subset, CD45RO-negative cells positively selected for CCR7, excluded terminally differentiated effector memory CD45RA+ cells. Sequenced: naive CD8+ T cells from PBMCs. This chain joins TRBV7-9 and TRBJ2-7, with D unclear. The source is a man younger than 35 in good health. Some clones in this sample may be carry-over from other donors' samples. The CDR3 is CASSTSLTPTYEQYF. The CDR3 DNA follows: TGTGCCAGCAGCACCTCCTTGACACCTACCTACGAGCAGTACTTC. Combining the CDR3 with reference TRBV7-9 and TRBJ2-7 gives the whole variable domain DTGVSQNPRHKITKRGQNVTFRCDPISEHNRLYWYRQTLGQGPEFLTYFQNEAQLEKSRLLSDRFSAERPKGSFSTLEIQRTEQGDSAMYLCASSTSLTPTYEQYFGPGTRLTVT.